Sequencing of this T cell receptor (beta chain) was carried out in a study of glioma-infiltrating T cells. The iRepertoire nested amplicon-rescue multiplex PCR amplified TCR alpha and beta CDR3s from RNA. For one-step reverse transcription and amplification, 100-400 ng of tissue mRNA or PBMC total RNA was used. Each CDR3 protein gets one entry after TCRdb re-called the multiplex PCR reads with MiXCR. The sample yields around 130,000 distinct CDR3 sequences, about 25% seen once. Notes on the study in general: Gliomas, especially low-grade, showed above-expected tissue-blood divergence; non-neoplastic patients showed below.

Germline V gives CDR1 KGHSH, CDR2 LQKENI. V gave up 3 bases and J gave up 6 bases, with 11 bases separating them. The length of the CDR3 is 13 residues. A note on this clonotype: Its target is not known.

Sequenced input: glioma tissue, nonneoplastic brain tissue, or PBMCs (not recorded which). The receptor was isolated from a human donor with low-grade glioma or glioblastoma, undergoing nonglioma brain surgery, or in good health (not recorded which). The gene calls are TRBV18 and TRBJ1-2; D gene unclear. The CDR3 sequence is CASSPADWDGYTF. In nucleotides, the CDR3 is TGTGCCAGCTCACCGGCAGACTGGGATGGCTACACCTTC.